The 5 T cell receptor beta chains presented below share a single source sample, sequenced in a study of CD8 T cells in ankylosing spondylitis. Study conclusions and caveats: Within ankylosing spondylitis blood, a TCR beta motif made up of roughly eight highly homologous variants appeared to be characteristic.

Their target antigens are unknown. TCRdb fed the 5' RACE reads into MiXCR, producing one record per CDR3 protein. The sample lists about 500,000 distinct CDR3 sequences, approximately 12% occurring once. Sequenced sample: blood, either unsorted or a sorted T cell fraction (not recorded which). Source of these receptors: a male donor with ankylosing spondylitis.

This clonotype has a handful of counts. The J gene is TRBJ2-2, the V gene TRBV20-1; 12 bases are a match to TRBD1. CDR1 is DFQATT, CDR2 SNEGSKA, per germline (reference sequence). The junction had 7 bases not matched to a gene; V was cut back by 8 bases and J by 6 bases. The length of the CDR3 is 14 residues. CDR3 residues: CSSIGTGGSGELFF. The CDR3 DNA reads as TGCAGTTCTATAGGGACAGGGGGCTCCGGGGAGCTGTTTTTT.

This clonotype was seen many times. The chain links TRBV12-3 or TRBV12-4 to TRBJ1-1, with TRBD1 identical over 7 bases. This CDR3 comprises 15 residues. After removal of 4 bases from V and 4 bases from J, the junction contained 9 bases not matched to a gene. The CDR3 is CASSSYRGMGTEAFF. The CDR3 DNA reads as TGTGCCAGCAGTTCTTACAGGGGAATGGGCACTGAAGCTTTCTTT.

V is TRBV11-1 and J is TRBJ2-1, with 7 bases aligning to TRBD2. The junction had 7 bases not matched to a gene; V was cut back by 5 bases and J by 9 bases. The germline gives CDR1 SGHAT, CDR2 FQDESV (reference sequence). The CDR3 sequence is 13 residues long. The DNA for the CDR3 is TGTGCCAGCAGCGGAACTAGCGCCGGTGAGCAGTTCTTC. Residues: CASSGTSAGEQFF.

This clonotype was counted many times. V gene TRBV10-2 combines with J gene TRBJ2-5; TRBD2 matches at 8 bases. V was pared by 6 bases and J by 5 bases, with 8 bases of the junction left unmatched. This CDR3 contains 14 residues. Per germline, CDR1 WSHSY and CDR2 SAAADI. Here the CDR3 reads CASRRGLVGETQYF. CDR3 nucleotides: TGCGCCAGCAGGAGGGGACTAGTAGGCGAGACCCAGTACTTC.

This clonotype has at least ten counts. The chain has TRBV20-1 and TRBJ2-2, with 8 bases matching TRBD1. The junction had 4 bases not matched to a gene; V was cut back by 5 bases and J by 5 bases. The CDR3 covers 13 residues. Germline V CDR1 and CDR2: DFQATT, SNEGSKA (reference sequence). CDR3 in amino acids: CSAGTGATGELFF. CDR3 sequence (DNA): TGCAGTGCTGGGACAGGCGCAACCGGGGAGCTGTTTTTT.